Following are 32 T cell receptor beta chains from one sample sequenced in a study of OX40 agonist ivuxolimab in advanced cancers. Here immunoSEQ multiplex PCR was the method, and the copy in TCRdb shows in-frame clones only, minus some. Of about 65,000 clones listed, roughly nine tenths were seen once; the top ten hold about 0.95%. Source: CD4+ or CD8+ T cells sorted from blood, taken in a trial of the OX40 agonist ivuxolimab. Receptors originate from an adult with an advanced solid tumor such as melanoma, head and neck, liver or kidney cancer.

This CDR3 reads CASSLGRGTGGYTF. CDR3 coding DNA: TGTGCCAGCAGCTTAGGGAGGGGGACCGGAGGCTACACCTTC. The chain employs TRBV7-2 and TRBJ1-2; TRBD1 might be the D (6 bases). The CDR3 loop spans 14 amino acids. Trimming took off 1 base at V and 8 bases at J, with 14 bases between the two ends. Per the germline V gene, CDR1 is SGHTA and CDR2 is FQGNSA.

The chain couples TRBV18 to TRBJ1-1; TRBD1 agrees at 8 bases. The CDR3 has 14 residues. CDR1 is KGHSH, CDR2 LQKENI, per germline. The V and J ends lost 3 bases and 6 bases, in that order; junction bases with no gene match: 6. In DNA, the CDR3 is TGTGCCAGCTCACCCATGGACAGGGAAGCTGAAGCTTTCTTT. Protein product: CASSPMDREAEAFF.

The chain recombines TRBV5-1 with TRBJ2-3, with D possibly TRBD2 on 5 matching bases. With 0 bases removed from V and 4 bases from J, the gap between germline ends came to 12 bases. Germline V CDR1 and CDR2: SGHRS, YFSETQ. This CDR3 spans 15 amino acids. The chain's CDR3 is CASSLAGIEADTQYF. As DNA, the CDR3 is TGCGCCAGCAGCTTGGCGGGGATAGAAGCAGATACGCAGTATTTT.

The rearrangement uses TRBV7-8 and TRBJ1-1; D is ambiguous. This CDR3 has 13 amino acids. Germline values: CDR1 SGHVS, CDR2 FQNEAQ. V lost 3 bases and J lost 1, with 6 bases in between. In DNA form, the CDR3 reads TGTGCCAGCAGCTTGAGTGGGAACACTGAAGCTTTCTTT. Protein: CASSLSGNTEAFF. Filled out from reference TRBV7-8 and TRBJ1-1, the complete variable domain reads GAGVSQSPRYKVAKRGQDVALRCDPISGHVSLFWYQQALGQGPEFLTYFQNEAQLDKSGLPSDRFFAERPEGSVSTLKIQRTQQEDSAVYLCASSLSGNTEAFFGQGTRLTVV.

The chain links TRBV6-1 to TRBJ1-5, with no clear D. CDR3 length: 15 amino acids. CDR1 MNHNS and CDR2 SASEGT come from the germline V gene. Trimming took 0 bases from V and 6 from J, leaving 12 bases between them. CDR3 region: CASSEAVGNRQPQHF. CDR3 bases: TGTGCCAGCAGTGAAGCGGTGGGGAATCGTCAGCCCCAGCATTTT.

The chain is built from TRBV21-1 and TRBJ1-5. TRBV21-1 is a recognized pseudogene. The CDR3 is 17 amino acids. CDR3 loop: CASSTEGCTLFRQPQHF. The CDR3 DNA is TGTGCCAGCAGTACGGAGGGGTGCACGCTATTCCGTCAGCCCCAGCATTTT.

This chain links TRBV7-2 with TRBJ2-1, with 8 bases aligning to TRBD2. Germline values: CDR1 SGHTA, CDR2 FQGNSA. Trimming took 1 base from V and 3 from J; bases not matched to a gene: 8. The CDR3 spans 17 residues. Here the CDR3 DNA reads TGTGCCAGCAGCTTAGTTCACGGGGGGGCTGTCTACAATGAGCAGTTCTTC. Its protein is CASSLVHGGAVYNEQFF.

The rearrangement joins TRBV7-2 to TRBJ2-1; 7 bases line up with TRBD2. V gave up 5 bases and J gave up 0 bases; unmatched junction bases: 13. The CDR3 runs to 18 residues. CDR1 and CDR2 (germline): SGHTA, FQGNSA. DNA for the CDR3: TGTGCCAGCAGCCACCCCCCTGGGGGGGGACCCTCCTACAATGAGCAGTTCTTC. Protein: CASSHPPGGGPSYNEQFF.

CDR3 in amino acids: CASSFQRGDRDTQYF. As DNA, the CDR3 is TGTGCCAGCAGCTTCCAGCGGGGGGATAGAGATACGCAGTATTTT. V usage is TRBV7-8 and J usage is TRBJ2-3, with TRBD2 identical over 9 bases. Looked up from germline, CDR1 is SGHVS and CDR2 is FQNEAQ. This CDR3 has 15 residues. J gave up 5 bases and V 3 bases, and 6 bases lay outside the gene matches.

This chain links TRBV5-4 with TRBJ2-5; maybe TRBD1 (8 bases). CDR1 is SGHNT, CDR2 YYREEE, per germline (reference sequence). The CDR3 runs to 15 residues. Trimming cost V 4 bases and J 4 bases, with 17 bases left between them. This CDR3 is CASSPDRGGSETQYF. CDR3 bases: TGTGCCAGCAGCCCAGACAGGGGAGGGTCAGAGACCCAGTACTTC.

A few counts support this clone. The chain joins TRBV7-8 to TRBJ1-2; perhaps TRBD1 as D (5 bases). The CDR3 loop spans 15 amino acids. In germline, CDR1 is SGHVS, CDR2 FQNEAQ. Between the trimmed V and J ends, which lost 4 bases and 5 bases, there was a span of 17 bases. The CDR3 nucleotides are TGTGCCAGCAGCTCGAGGGGCAGGGTTGAATATGGCTACACCTTC. Translating it yields CASSSRGRVEYGYTF.

This sequence joins TRBV5-1 and TRBJ2-7; 9 nucleotides line up with TRBD2. There are 16 residues in the CDR3. The germline V gene has CDR1 SGHRS and CDR2 YFSETQ. Trimming cost V 0 bases and J 2 bases; bases outside gene matches: 6. The CDR3 DNA is TGCGCCAGCAGCTTGGCCAGCGGGGGGCCCACCTACGAGCAGTACTTC. Its protein product is CASSLASGGPTYEQYF.

The V gene is TRBV6-5, the J gene TRBJ2-7; 9 positions match TRBD2. This CDR3 spans 15 amino acids. The trim removed 6 bases at V and 4 bases at J, leaving 10 bases unmatched. Per germline, CDR1 MNHEY and CDR2 SVGAGI. The CDR3 sequence is CASRSSGGGAYEQYF. Written as DNA, the CDR3 is TGTGCCAGCAGATCCTCGGGCGGGGGGGCATACGAGCAGTACTTC.

The chain employs TRBV30 and TRBJ1-2, with D maybe TRBD1 (6 bases). Trimming removed 4 bases from V and 5 bases from J, with 14 bases in between. CDR1 is GTSNPN, CDR2 SVGIG, per germline (reference sequence). The CDR3 has 13 residues. The CDR3 DNA is TGTGCCTGGAACACAGGGATGAGGTATGGCTACACCTTC. It is translated as CAWNTGMRYGYTF.

The rearrangement joins TRBV27 to TRBJ2-3; TRBD2 aligns across 10 bases. Germline loops: CDR1 MNHEY, CDR2 SMNVEV (reference sequence). V shed 6 bases, J shed 5 bases, and the junction held 5 bases outside the gene matches. CDR3 size: 14 residues. CDR3 protein: CASRKAGGLDTQYF. The CDR3 DNA follows: TGTGCCAGCAGGAAAGCGGGGGGGTTAGATACGCAGTATTTT.

This clone was seen only a few times. The V gene is TRBV30, the J gene TRBJ2-4, with TRBD1 matching over 8 bases. With V trimmed by 6 bases and J by 2 bases, 12 bases remained unmatched. CDR1 is GTSNPN, CDR2 SVGIG, per germline (reference sequence). The CDR3 runs 16 residues. CDR3 nucleotide sequence: TGTGCCTGTAAACCGGGACAGGTCGTTTCCAAAAACATTCAGTACTTC. It encodes CACKPGQVVSKNIQYF.

V usage is TRBV5-1 and J usage is TRBJ1-1; D gene unclear. The CDR3 totals 16 residues. Trimming shortened V by 2 bases and J by 1 base, and 15 bases separated the two germline ends. CDR1 is SGHRS and CDR2 is YFSETQ in the germline V gene. CDR3 coding DNA: TGCGCCAGCAGCTTTGGAGGAGGGTCAGAGAACACTGAAGCTTTCTTT. The encoded protein is CASSFGGGSENTEAFF.

Of note for this clone: The junction and the germline gene differ at one end; a read error may be behind it. This chain uses TRBV7-2 with TRBJ2-1, with TRBD2 matching 11 bases. Per germline, CDR1 SGHTA and CDR2 FQGNSA. This CDR3 comprises 15 residues. The CDR3 nucleotides read TGTGCCAGCAGCATAGCGGGGGGGAGCTACAATGAGCAGTTCTTC. Translation gives CASSIAGGSYNEQFF.

The chain uses TRBV5-4 and TRBJ1-2, with 8 bases fitting TRBD1. Germline V gene sequence: CDR1 SGHNT, CDR2 YYREEE (reference sequence). V was pared by 4 bases and J by 8 bases, with 7 bases of the junction left unmatched. The CDR3 has 13 residues. CDR3 loop: CASSQAGGEGYTF. The CDR3 region has the DNA TGTGCCAGCAGCCAAGCAGGGGGCGAGGGCTACACCTTC. Full variable domain (outside the CDR3, taken from reference TRBV5-4 and TRBJ1-2): ETGVTQSPTHLIKTRGQQVTLRCSSQSGHNTVSWYQQALGQGPQFIFQYYREEENGRGNFPPRFSGLQFPNYSSELNVNALELDDSALYLCASSQAGGEGYTFGSGTRLTVV.

The chain recombines TRBV20-1 with TRBJ2-2; D unresolved. The length of the CDR3 is 11 residues. The germline gives CDR1 DFQATT, CDR2 SNEGSKA (reference sequence). Trimming stripped 5 bases from V and 4 bases from J, with 5 bases between. This chain's CDR3 is CSAWITGELFF. The CDR3 region has the DNA TGCAGTGCTTGGATCACCGGGGAGCTGTTTTTT.

The chain links TRBV30 to TRBJ2-5, with 7 bases matching TRBD1. There are 12 residues in the CDR3. J was trimmed by 9 bases and V by 3 bases; bases with no gene match: 7. The germline CDR1 and CDR2 sequences are GTSNPN and SVGIG (reference sequence). The CDR3 coding sequence is TGTGCCTGGAGCGGACAGGTTGGGGCCCAGTACTTC. This encodes CAWSGQVGAQYF.

The CDR3, as DNA: TGTGCCAGCAGCTTACCCGCTAGCGGGGTAAATGAGCAGTTCTTC. This codes for CASSLPASGVNEQFF. V usage is TRBV11-2 and J usage is TRBJ2-1; TRBD2 aligns across 9 bases. CDR3 size: 15 residues. Germline V gene sequence: CDR1 SGHAT, CDR2 FQNNGV. With 2 bases clipped from V and 7 bases from J, the junction kept 6 bases outside the gene matches.

This chain joins TRBV6-1 and TRBJ2-1; D possibly corresponds to TRBD1 (5 bases). The CDR3 spans 11 residues. V was clipped by 5 bases and J by 6 bases, with 5 bases between them. Germline values: CDR1 MNHNS, CDR2 SASEGT. The CDR3 reads CASSQGNEQFF. The CDR3 DNA reads as TGTGCCAGCAGTCAGGGCAATGAGCAGTTCTTC.

This chain uses TRBV10-3 with TRBJ1-4, with 8 bases lining up with TRBD1. This CDR3 is 13 amino acids long. The V and J ends lost 10 bases and 8 bases, in that order; junction bases with no gene match: 9. Germline V gene sequence: CDR1 ENHRY, CDR2 SYGVKD. The CDR3 region has the DNA TGTGCCACCGGACAGGGCCCTGGGGAAAAACTGTTTTTT. It translates to CATGQGPGEKLFF.

The CDR3 is CSVVHGNGYTF. DNA of the CDR3: TGCAGCGTTGTCCACGGGAATGGCTACACCTTC. This sequence joins TRBV29-1 and TRBJ1-2; D uncertain. CDR1 SQVTM and CDR2 ANQGSEA come from the germline V gene. Trimming left V 4 bases short and J 6 bases short, with 9 bases between. The CDR3 consists of 11 residues.

The CDR3 DNA is TGTGCCTGGAGTTTCCAAGGGGATTCACCCCTCCACTTT. It yields the protein CAWSFQGDSPLHF. The chain employs TRBV30 and TRBJ1-6; D possibly corresponds to TRBD1 (5 bases). The V end was cut by 2 bases, the J end by 8 bases, with 10 bases between. The V gene's germline CDR1 is GTSNPN and CDR2 SVGIG (reference sequence). This CDR3 is 13 amino acids long.

V is TRBV7-9 and J is TRBJ1-1; D uncertain. This CDR3 has 16 amino acids. Germline CDR1 SEHNR, CDR2 FQNEAQ (reference sequence). V gave up 3 bases and J gave up 5 bases, with 19 bases separating them. CDR3 coding DNA: TGTGCCAGCAGCTTTCCCGCCGGTGGGGTTAAGACTGAAGCTTTCTTT. Its protein product is CASSFPAGGVKTEAFF.

The chain carries TRBV1 and TRBJ2-5; the D segment call TRBD2 is taken from the table without a DNA check. TRBV1 is recorded as a pseudogene. CDR3 length: 17 amino acids. The CDR3 nucleotides are TGCACCAGCAGCCAAGATGTTAGAGCGGGGGGCGAAGAGACCCAGTACTTC. This translates into CTSSQDVRAGGEETQYF.

This rearrangement joins TRBV5-1 to TRBJ1-1; TRBD1 is a possible D gene (6 bases). V shed 4 bases and J shed 2 bases, with 15 bases lying between them. Germline V gene lookup returns CDR1 SGHRS and CDR2 YFSETQ. CDR3 length: 15 amino acids. DNA of the CDR3: TGCGCCAGCAGCATCGGGAGGGGGGCTAACACTGAAGCTTTCTTT. This gives the protein CASSIGRGANTEAFF. Based on the CDR3 plus reference TRBV5-1 and TRBJ1-1, the full variable domain is KAGVTQTPRYLIKTRGQQVTLSCSPISGHRSVSWYQQTPGQGLQFLFEYFSETQRNKGNFPGRFSGRQFSNSRSEMNVSTLELGDSALYLCASSIGRGANTEAFFGQGTRLTVV.

The CDR3 nucleotides are TGTGCCACCAGACTAGCGGGGGGGCACGAGCAGTACTTC. Protein sequence: CATRLAGGHEQYF. The chain joins TRBV10-3 to TRBJ2-7; 14 bases match TRBD2. CDR1 is ENHRY, CDR2 SYGVKD, per germline. With 10 bases clipped from V and 5 bases from J, the junction kept 4 bases outside the gene matches. The CDR3 spans 13 residues.

The chain combines TRBV11-2 with TRBJ2-2, with D perhaps assigned TRBD1 or TRBD2 (6 bases each). Germline-derived CDR1 and CDR2 are SGHAT and FQNNGV. The CDR3 runs 16 residues. V lost 1 base and J 11 bases, leaving 20 bases between the germline ends. The CDR3 is CASSLAGGGGSSELFF. Written as DNA, the CDR3 is TGTGCCAGCAGCTTAGCTGGAGGAGGGGGATCGTCCGAGCTGTTTTTT.

The rearrangement uses TRBV7-8 and TRBJ2-1, with 10 nucleotides matching TRBD2. Looked up from germline, CDR1 is SGHVS and CDR2 is FQNEAQ. The CDR3 runs 15 residues. V was pared by 5 bases and J by 8 bases, with 9 bases of the junction left unmatched. Here the CDR3 DNA reads TGTGCCAGCAGCCCCAGCGGGGGGGCTTTGGATGAGCAGTTCTTC. This gives the protein CASSPSGGALDEQFF.